The clone carrying this TCR beta chain was counted only a few times. What it binds is unknown. Donors counted as nominally healthy when sampled, yet unrecorded immune exposures were likely. J lost 6 bases, V lost 2 bases, and 9 bases had no gene match. The CDR3 runs to 15 residues. CDR1 and CDR2 (germline): GTSNPN, SVGIG (reference sequence). These data originate in a study of cytomegalovirus exposure and HLA in healthy donors. Points from the study as a whole: CMV serostatus was the only immune exposure information that was available. TCR beta sequences numbering around 15,000 were associated with HLA alleles at 0.05 false discovery rate in a later analysis.

It was with 60 Vbeta and 13 Jbeta primers that the PCR ran. The protocol was immunoSEQ multiplex PCR, while the TCRdb copy is restricted to in-frame clones and leaves out a portion. The data show about 120,000 clones, about four fifths seen once. This TCR came from a woman in her thirties or forties in good health and CMV-seropositive. Sequencing was carried out using PBMCs. This chain links TRBV30 with TRBJ2-1; the match to TRBD2 covers 8 bases. DNA for the CDR3: TGTGCCTGGAGTCCTCTGGCGGGAGGCGTCAATGAGCAGTTCTTC. Its protein is CAWSPLAGGVNEQFF.